This T cell receptor beta chain was sequenced in a study of neurological immune-mediated disorders. This clonotype came up many times. One entry per CDR3 protein results from TCRdb running MiXCR on the 5' RACE reads. The sample lists 45,000 or so distinct CDR3 sequences, approximately 3% seen once, with roughly 15% in the top ten. The TCR was taken from a woman aged 45-65 years with multiple sclerosis. Sequencing was carried out using PBMCs.

CDR3 amino acids: CASSYGGAANEKLFF. DNA of the CDR3: TGTGCCAGCAGCTACGGAGGGGCGGCTAATGAAAAACTGTTTTTT. The rearrangement uses TRBV7-2 and TRBJ1-4, with D perhaps matching TRBD1 (5 bases). The CDR3 is made up of 15 amino acids. The V gene's germline CDR1 is SGHTA and CDR2 FQGNSA. V was pared by 4 bases and J by 3 bases, with 12 bases between.